A selection of T cell receptor beta chains follows, all from one sample in a study of blood T cell repertoires in COVID-19. Sequencing was performed with immunoSEQ multiplex PCR; in TCRdb, only in-frame clones are kept and a portion is missing. The table has fewer than 500,000 clones, 81% seen once. The specimen sequenced was peripheral blood. The receptor set was obtained from a human donor with acute or convalescent COVID-19. The donor label of this sample is uncertain. CDR3s include the opening cysteine and the closing phenylalanine or tryptophan. The order of the fields is V gene, D gene, clone size, J gene, CDR3 DNA, CDR3 protein. D genes are given only for firm matches. Some rows mark clone size as missing; the rest say once, few, many or name a class of expanded clone.

>TRBV5-1|TRBD1|NA|TRBJ2-5
TGCGCCAGCAGCTTGCTGCCGGGACAGGGATTTCAAGAGACCCAGTACTTC
CASSLLPGQGFQETQYF
>TRBV2|NA|NA|TRBJ1-1
TGTGCCAGCAGTGATAATCGGGGCGGGAAGGCCGAAGCTTTCTTT
CASSDNRGGKAEAFF
>TRBV6-5|NA|NA|TRBJ1-1
TGTGCCAGCAGTTACAACTTAGCAACAGGTGAAGAAGCTTTCTTT
CASSYNLATGEEAFF
>TRBV9|NA|NA|TRBJ1-2
TGTGCCAGCAGCCCCGGACACGTGGTCTATGGCTACACCTTC
CASSPGHVVYGYTF
>TRBV28|TRBD1|NA|TRBJ1-4
TGTGCCAGCAGCGACACAGGGGTATACGAAAAACTGTTTTTT
CASSDTGVYEKLFF
>TRBV19|TRBD2|NA|TRBJ2-5
TGTGCCAGTAGGGGACTAGCGGGACAAGAGACCCAGTACTTC
CASRGLAGQETQYF
>TRBV29-1|TRBD1|NA|TRBJ2-2
TGCAGCGTTGAACAACAGTGGACAGGGTGGGCCGGGGAGCTGTTTTTT
CSVEQQWTGWAGELFF
>TRBV3-1/TRBV3-2|NA|few|TRBJ1-3
TGTGCCAGCAGCCAAGGCGGGACTGGAAACACCATATATTTT
CASSQGGTGNTIYF
>TRBV19|NA|NA|TRBJ1-1
TGTGCCAGTAGTAGCCCCGCAGGGAGGAGAACTGAAGCTTTCTTT
CASSSPAGRRTEAFF
>TRBV15|NA|NA|TRBJ1-5
TGTGCCACCAGCAGTGACAGGAGTAATAATCAGCCCCAGCATTTT
CATSSDRSNNQPQHF